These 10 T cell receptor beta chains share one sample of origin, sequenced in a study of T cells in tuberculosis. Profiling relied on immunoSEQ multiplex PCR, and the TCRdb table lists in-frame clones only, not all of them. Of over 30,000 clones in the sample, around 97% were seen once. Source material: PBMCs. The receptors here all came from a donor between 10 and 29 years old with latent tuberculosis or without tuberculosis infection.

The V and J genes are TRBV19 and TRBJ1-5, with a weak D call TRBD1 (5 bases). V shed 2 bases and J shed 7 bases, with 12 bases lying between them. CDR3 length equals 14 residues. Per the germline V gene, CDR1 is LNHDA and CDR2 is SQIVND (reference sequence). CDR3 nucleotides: TGTGCCAGTAGTATAATGGACACTCGGCAGCCCCAGCATTTT. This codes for CASSIMDTRQPQHF.

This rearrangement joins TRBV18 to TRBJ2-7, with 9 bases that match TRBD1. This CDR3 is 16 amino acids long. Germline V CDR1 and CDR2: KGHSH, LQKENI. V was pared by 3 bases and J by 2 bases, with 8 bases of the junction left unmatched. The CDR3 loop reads CASSPRTGQGPYEQYF. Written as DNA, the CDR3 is TGTGCCAGCTCACCCCGAACGGGACAGGGTCCCTACGAGCAGTACTTC.

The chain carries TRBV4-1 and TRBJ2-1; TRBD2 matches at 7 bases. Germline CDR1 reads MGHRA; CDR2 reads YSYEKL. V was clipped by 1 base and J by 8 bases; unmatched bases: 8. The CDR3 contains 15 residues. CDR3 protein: CASSQASGMGHEQFF. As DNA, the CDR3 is TGCGCCAGCAGCCAAGCCAGCGGGATGGGTCATGAGCAGTTCTTC.

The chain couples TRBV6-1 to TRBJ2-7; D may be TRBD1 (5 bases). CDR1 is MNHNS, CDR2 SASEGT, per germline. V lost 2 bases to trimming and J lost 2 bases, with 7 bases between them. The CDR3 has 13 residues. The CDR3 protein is CASSERQPYEQYF. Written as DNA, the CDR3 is TGTGCCAGCAGTGAACGACAGCCCTACGAGCAGTACTTC.

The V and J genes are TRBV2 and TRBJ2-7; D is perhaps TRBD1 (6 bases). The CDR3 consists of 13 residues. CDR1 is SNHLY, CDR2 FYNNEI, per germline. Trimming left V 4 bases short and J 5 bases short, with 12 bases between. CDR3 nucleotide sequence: TGTGCCAGCAGTGTAAACGACAGGAACGAGCAGTACTTC. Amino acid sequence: CASSVNDRNEQYF.

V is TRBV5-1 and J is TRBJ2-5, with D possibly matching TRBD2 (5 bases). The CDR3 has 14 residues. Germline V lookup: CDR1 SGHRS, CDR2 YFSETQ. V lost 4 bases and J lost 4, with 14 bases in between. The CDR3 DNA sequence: TGCGCCAGCAGCCGTCGGAATGAGGGAGAGACCCAGTACTTC. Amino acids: CASSRRNEGETQYF.

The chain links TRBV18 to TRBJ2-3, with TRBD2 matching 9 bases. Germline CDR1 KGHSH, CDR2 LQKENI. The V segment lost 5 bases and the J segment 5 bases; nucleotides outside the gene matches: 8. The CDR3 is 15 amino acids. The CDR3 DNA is TGTGCCAGCTCAGGCGGGAGGGCTCGGAGAGATACGCAGTATTTT. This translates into CASSGGRARRDTQYF.

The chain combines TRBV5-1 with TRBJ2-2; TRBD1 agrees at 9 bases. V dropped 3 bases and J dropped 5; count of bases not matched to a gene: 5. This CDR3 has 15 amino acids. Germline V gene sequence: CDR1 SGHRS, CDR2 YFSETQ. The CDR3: CASSWGQGGTGELFF. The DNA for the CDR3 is TGCGCCAGCAGCTGGGGACAGGGTGGAACCGGGGAGCTGTTTTTT.

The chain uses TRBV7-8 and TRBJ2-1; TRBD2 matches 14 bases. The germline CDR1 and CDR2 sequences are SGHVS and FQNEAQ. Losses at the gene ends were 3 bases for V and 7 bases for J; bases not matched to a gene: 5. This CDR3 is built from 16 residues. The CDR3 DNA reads TGTGCCAGCAGCTTTACGGGACTAGCGGGAGCAAATGAGCAGTTCTTC. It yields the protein CASSFTGLAGANEQFF.

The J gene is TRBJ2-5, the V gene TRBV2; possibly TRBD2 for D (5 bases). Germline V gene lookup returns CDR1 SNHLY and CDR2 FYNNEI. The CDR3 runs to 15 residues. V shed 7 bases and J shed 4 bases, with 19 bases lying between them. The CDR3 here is CASTAEALELETQYF. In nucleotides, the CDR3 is TGTGCCAGCACCGCGGAGGCGTTGGAATTAGAGACCCAGTACTTC.